This TCR beta chain was sequenced during a study of cytomegalovirus exposure and HLA in healthy donors. As concerns this clone: Its antigen is not known.

The germline V gene has CDR1 SQVTM and CDR2 ANQGSEA. CDR3 length: 17 residues. J was trimmed by 3 bases and V by 7 bases; bases with no gene match: 14. General study points: The authors confirmed in vitro that a few CMV-associated chains were specific for CMV antigens. Reports indicated that the classifier achieved high specificity and sensitivity in diagnosing cytomegalovirus status. The authors listed approximately 160 TCR beta chains as cytomegalovirus-associated.

The table came from immunoSEQ multiplex PCR; TCRdb's copy has only in-frame clones and leaves some out. The sample contains some 66,000 clones, about 97% of which appear only once. The donors were in the roughly 130-subject validation cohort, distinct from the approximately 700-subject first cohort. The sequenced sample consisted of PBMCs. The sequence derives from a woman between 18 and 29 years old in good health and CMV-seropositive. V gene TRBV29-1 combines with J gene TRBJ2-7, with 14 bases aligning to TRBD2. CDR3 sequence (DNA): TGCAGCGGAACCGGGACAGGGACTAGCGGGAGTGGCTACGAGCAGTACTTC. This translates into CSGTGTGTSGSGYEQYF.